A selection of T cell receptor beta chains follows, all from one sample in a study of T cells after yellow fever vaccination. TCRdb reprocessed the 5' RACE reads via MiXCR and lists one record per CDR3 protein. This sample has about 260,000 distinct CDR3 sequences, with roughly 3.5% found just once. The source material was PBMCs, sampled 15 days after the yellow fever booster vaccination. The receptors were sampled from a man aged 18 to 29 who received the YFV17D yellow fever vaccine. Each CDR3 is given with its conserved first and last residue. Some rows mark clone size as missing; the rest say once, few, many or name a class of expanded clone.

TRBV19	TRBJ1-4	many	CASSIGNARDSEKLFF
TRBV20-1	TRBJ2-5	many	CSASRSPGRQTQYF
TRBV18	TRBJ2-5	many	CASSPRAAYETQYF
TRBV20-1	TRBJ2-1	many	CSARDSAGAYNEQFF
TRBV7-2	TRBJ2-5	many	CASAVGGLSWETQYF
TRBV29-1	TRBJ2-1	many	CSVDPPTEPHNEQFF
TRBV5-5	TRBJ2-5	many	CASSLRGGAETQYF
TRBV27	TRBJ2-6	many	CASSLIPNGANVLTF
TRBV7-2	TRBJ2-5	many	CASRGGGARMGWETQYF
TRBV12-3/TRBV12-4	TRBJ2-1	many	CASSFGLYEQFF
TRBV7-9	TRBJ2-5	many	CASSLGGTGAIETQYF
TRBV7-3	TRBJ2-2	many	CASSSETGAPGELFF
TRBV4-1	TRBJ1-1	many	CASSQGGQYEAFF
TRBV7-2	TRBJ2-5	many	CASSPLMLAHETQYF
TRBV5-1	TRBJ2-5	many	CASSSTSGEETQYF
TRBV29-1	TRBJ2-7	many	CSVEVAGLGNEQYF
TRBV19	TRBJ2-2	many	CATNLDRAYRGTGELFF
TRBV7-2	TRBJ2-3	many	CASSRQLAGGRLDTQYF
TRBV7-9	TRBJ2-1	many	CASRGTSGGYNEQFF
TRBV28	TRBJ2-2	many	CASSLPHRLAAELFF
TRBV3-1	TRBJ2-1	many	CASSQDPGTGNNEQFF
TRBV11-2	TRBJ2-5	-	CASSWAGGPREETQYF
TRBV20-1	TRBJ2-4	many	CSARSGELLGFAQYF
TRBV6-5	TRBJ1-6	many	CASSYSRGGTPLHF
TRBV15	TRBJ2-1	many	CATSRDRENLRVF
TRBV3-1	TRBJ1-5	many	CASSHRDFGAQHF
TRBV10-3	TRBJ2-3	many	CAITGGRTDTQYF
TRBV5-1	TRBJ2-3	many	CASGYTDTQYF
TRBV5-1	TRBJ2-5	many	CASSTEGRKETQYF
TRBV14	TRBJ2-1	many	CASRYEYHLVRGTNEQFF